This TCR beta chain is from a study of shared clonotypes between healthy human individuals (dated by TCRdb to about 2020). About the full investigation: The cohort included three men and two women between 18 and 49 years of age. To estimate repertoire size and how much clonotypes are shared between individuals, the study performed deep sequencing of blood TCR repertoires from roughly five healthy adults. To increase sequencing depth and limit assay-specific biases, different laboratories used diverse techniques to prepare libraries and sequence TCR repertoires. Per donor, leukapheresis produced somewhere between about 0.94 and 9.5 billion PBMCs. For each donor, CD4 naive and CD4 memory were each given three plates, CD8 naive was given two plates, and CD8 memory was given one plate. Overall study outcomes, separate from this receptor: Rarefaction of sorted-subset datasets indicated incomplete sequencing despite the large sequencing depth. Compared with non-shared clonotypes, the clonotypes found in all four sorted-subset donors had higher generation probabilities. The genetic and exposure-history diversity represented was limited by the small number of donors. Around 5.4% of naive CD4, approximately 3.7% of naive CD8, roughly 2.5% of memory CD4, and roughly 0.4% of memory CD8 clonotypes were shared across a handful of donors. Sampling was limited to blood, and TCR repertoires in tissue likely differ from TCR repertoires in blood. Pairwise subsampling led to the expectation that sequencing depth would affect the degree of clonotype sharing among donors. Estimated clonotype richness was generally larger for naive than for memory subsets.

Using the deep immunoSEQ assay, TCR CDR3 regions were amplified from genomic DNA by multiplex PCR. Genomic DNA extracted from each cell subset was distributed evenly over all wells of several immunoSEQ 96-well plates, and each plate served as one replicate. For sorted subsets, around 200 ng genomic DNA, equal to tens of thousands of T cell genomes, was loaded into each replicate PCR. Purified libraries were measured with a Qubit 3.0 fluorometer, size-checked on a Bioanalyzer 2100, and measured again with the KAPA Library Quantification kit. Each immunoSEQ 96-well plate was sequenced on its own single-read 150-cycle Illumina NextSeq 550 flow cell. On the study's bioinformatics: The immunoSEQ output contained only junctional sequences without quality scores, so filtering could not match that applied to full-length reads. To assign V/J genes and CDR3, sequences were annotated using PyIR, a Python wrapper for IgBLAST v1.9, with IMGT germline references. Reads were removed for weak V/J assignments (E-value above 1e-6), missing CDR3, stop codons, out-of-frame junctions, or ambiguous translated residues. V3J clonotypes were defined as sequences sharing the same inferred V gene, J gene, and CDR3 amino acid sequence. The percentage overlap between two repertoires was calculated by dividing the number of shared unique clonotypes by the size of the smaller repertoire. Richness of each repertoire was evaluated using RTK rarefaction, the Chao1 estimator, and Recon v2.1 estimates of unobserved clonotypes. Generation probabilities for all TCRbeta clonotypes obtained by the gDNA method from several donors were computed using OLGA. TCRdb retrieved this table from immuneACCESS and kept in-frame rearrangements only. Not all clones are present; in checked studies, unresolved V genes account for under half, and no reason is known for the remainder. V and J calls and clone size follow that table, whereas D and trimming were derived from the DNA. The sample profile shows around 980,000 clones; 78% of them were found once. Under 0.8% of the sample is held by the ten biggest clonotypes.

Healthy HIV-negative adults with no recently reported acute infections or vaccinations were included as donors. Every donor was a Caucasian adult living in Nashville, Tennessee, USA. CD4+ T cells were enriched by magnetic negative selection, after which naive cells were positively selected on CD45RA and the negative fraction was taken as the memory subset. Blood was obtained by leukapheresis, after which PBMCs were separated by Ficoll-Histopaque density gradient centrifugation and cryopreserved in liquid nitrogen vapor phase. Purity and quantity of every magnetically sorted T cell population were checked by analytical flow cytometry. Each sorted fraction had its genomic DNA isolated and then quantified by UV absorbance on a Nanodrop 2000c. Notes on this clone: Its antigen is still unknown. Nothing much larger sits one base from this clone, and base qualities are not available.

The CDR1 and CDR2 encoded by the germline V gene are MNHNS and SASEGT. From the cysteine up to the phenylalanine, the CDR3 has a length of 12 residues. CDR3 DNA is the only sequence kept; it has 36 bases, read in frame from the first base. V was cut back by 10 bases and J by 3 bases, leaving a gap of 12 bases between them. The receptor was isolated from a man younger than 35 in good health. Some clones in this sample may be carry-over from other donors' samples. The sample was memory CD4+ T cells from PBMCs. The cell subset or site label for this specimen denotes: CD45RA-negative fraction. The chain is assembled from TRBV6-1 and TRBJ1-2; the D gene assignment is ambiguous. In nucleotide form, the sequence is TGTGCCACAAGGGCAGACTACTATGGCTACACCTTC. The translation is CATRADYYGYTF.